One and the same sample provided the 3 T cell receptor beta chains below, sequenced in a study of cytomegalovirus exposure and HLA in healthy donors. PCR amplification relied on 60 Vbeta primers (plus 13 Jbeta primers). Sequenced by immunoSEQ multiplex PCR; TCRdb stores in-frame clones only, minus some. Of roughly 100,000 clones in the sample, over 60% were seen once. Sequenced input: PBMCs. Receptor source: a man in his sixties in good health and CMV-seropositive.

V is TRBV10-3 and J is TRBJ1-5, with 12 bases fitting TRBD1. Trimming at V came to 5 bases and at J to 5 bases, leaving 7 bases not matched to a gene. Germline V gene lookup returns CDR1 ENHRY and CDR2 SYGVKD. The CDR3 has 16 residues. The DNA for the CDR3 is TGTGCCATCAGTAGAGCCGGGACAGGGGGCGATCAGCCCCAGCATTTT. Translated, it gives CAISRAGTGGDQPQHF.

Regarding this clone: Other DNA sequences of this sample code for an identical CDR3. V gene TRBV19 combines with J gene TRBJ1-1; 10 bases agree with TRBD1. This CDR3 has 14 amino acids. CDR1 is LNHDA, CDR2 SQIVND, per germline (reference sequence). V dropped 3 bases and J dropped 10; count of bases not matched to a gene: 8. The DNA of the CDR3 is TGTGCCAGTAGTATCCCTGGGACAGGGGTCGCAGCTTTCTTT. This encodes CASSIPGTGVAAFF.

The chain links TRBV29-1 to TRBJ1-1, with a tentative D call TRBD1 (5 bases). The V gene lost 4 bases and the J gene lost 8 bases, with 17 bases spanning the gap. The germline gives CDR1 SQVTM, CDR2 ANQGSEA. The CDR3 length is 13 residues. The CDR3 here is CSVVPRVTGEAFF. The DNA for the CDR3 is TGCAGCGTTGTCCCCAGGGTGACGGGCGAAGCTTTCTTT.